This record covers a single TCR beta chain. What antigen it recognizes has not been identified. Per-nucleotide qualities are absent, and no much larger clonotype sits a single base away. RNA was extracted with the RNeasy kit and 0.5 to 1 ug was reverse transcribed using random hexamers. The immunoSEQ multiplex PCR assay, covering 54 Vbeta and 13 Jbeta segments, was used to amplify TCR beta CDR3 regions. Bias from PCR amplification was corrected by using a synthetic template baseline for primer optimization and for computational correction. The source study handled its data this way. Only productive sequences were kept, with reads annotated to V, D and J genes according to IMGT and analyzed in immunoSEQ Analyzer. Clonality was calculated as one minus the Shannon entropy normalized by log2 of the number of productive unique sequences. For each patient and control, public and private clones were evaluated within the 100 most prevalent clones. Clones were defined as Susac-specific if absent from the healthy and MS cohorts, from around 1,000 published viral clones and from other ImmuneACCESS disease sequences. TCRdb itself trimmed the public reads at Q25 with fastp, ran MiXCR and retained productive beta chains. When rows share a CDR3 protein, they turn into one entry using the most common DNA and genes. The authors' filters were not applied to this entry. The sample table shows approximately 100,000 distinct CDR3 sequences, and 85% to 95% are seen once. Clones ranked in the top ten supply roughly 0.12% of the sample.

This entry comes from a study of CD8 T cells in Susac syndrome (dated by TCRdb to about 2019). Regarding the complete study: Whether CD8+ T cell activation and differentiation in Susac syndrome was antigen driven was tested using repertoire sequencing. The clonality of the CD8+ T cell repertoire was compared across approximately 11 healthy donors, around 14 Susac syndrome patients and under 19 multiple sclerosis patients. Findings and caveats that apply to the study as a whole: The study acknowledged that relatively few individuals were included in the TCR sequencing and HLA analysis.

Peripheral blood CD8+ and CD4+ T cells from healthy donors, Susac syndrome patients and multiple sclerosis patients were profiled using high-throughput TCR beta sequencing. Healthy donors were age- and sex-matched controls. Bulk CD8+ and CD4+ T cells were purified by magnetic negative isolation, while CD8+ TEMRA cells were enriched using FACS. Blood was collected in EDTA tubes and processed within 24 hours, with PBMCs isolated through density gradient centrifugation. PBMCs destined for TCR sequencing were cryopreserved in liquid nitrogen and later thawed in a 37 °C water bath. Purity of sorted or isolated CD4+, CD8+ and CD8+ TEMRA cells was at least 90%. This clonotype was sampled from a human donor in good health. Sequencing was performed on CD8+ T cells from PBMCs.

The CDR3: CASSIGAGLSYEQYF. The DNA sequence follows: TGTGCCAGTAGTATAGGGGCGGGTCTCTCCTACGAGCAGTACTTC. The rearrangement combines TRBV19 with TRBJ2-7; a weak D assignment points to TRBD2 (5 bases agree). From cysteine to phenylalanine, the CDR3 is 15 amino acids long. Only CDR3 DNA is held: 45 bases, read in frame from base 1. V and J lose 1 base and 0 bases, and a span of 10 bases separates them. CDR1 and CDR2, per the germline V gene (reference sequence), are LNHDA and SQIVND.